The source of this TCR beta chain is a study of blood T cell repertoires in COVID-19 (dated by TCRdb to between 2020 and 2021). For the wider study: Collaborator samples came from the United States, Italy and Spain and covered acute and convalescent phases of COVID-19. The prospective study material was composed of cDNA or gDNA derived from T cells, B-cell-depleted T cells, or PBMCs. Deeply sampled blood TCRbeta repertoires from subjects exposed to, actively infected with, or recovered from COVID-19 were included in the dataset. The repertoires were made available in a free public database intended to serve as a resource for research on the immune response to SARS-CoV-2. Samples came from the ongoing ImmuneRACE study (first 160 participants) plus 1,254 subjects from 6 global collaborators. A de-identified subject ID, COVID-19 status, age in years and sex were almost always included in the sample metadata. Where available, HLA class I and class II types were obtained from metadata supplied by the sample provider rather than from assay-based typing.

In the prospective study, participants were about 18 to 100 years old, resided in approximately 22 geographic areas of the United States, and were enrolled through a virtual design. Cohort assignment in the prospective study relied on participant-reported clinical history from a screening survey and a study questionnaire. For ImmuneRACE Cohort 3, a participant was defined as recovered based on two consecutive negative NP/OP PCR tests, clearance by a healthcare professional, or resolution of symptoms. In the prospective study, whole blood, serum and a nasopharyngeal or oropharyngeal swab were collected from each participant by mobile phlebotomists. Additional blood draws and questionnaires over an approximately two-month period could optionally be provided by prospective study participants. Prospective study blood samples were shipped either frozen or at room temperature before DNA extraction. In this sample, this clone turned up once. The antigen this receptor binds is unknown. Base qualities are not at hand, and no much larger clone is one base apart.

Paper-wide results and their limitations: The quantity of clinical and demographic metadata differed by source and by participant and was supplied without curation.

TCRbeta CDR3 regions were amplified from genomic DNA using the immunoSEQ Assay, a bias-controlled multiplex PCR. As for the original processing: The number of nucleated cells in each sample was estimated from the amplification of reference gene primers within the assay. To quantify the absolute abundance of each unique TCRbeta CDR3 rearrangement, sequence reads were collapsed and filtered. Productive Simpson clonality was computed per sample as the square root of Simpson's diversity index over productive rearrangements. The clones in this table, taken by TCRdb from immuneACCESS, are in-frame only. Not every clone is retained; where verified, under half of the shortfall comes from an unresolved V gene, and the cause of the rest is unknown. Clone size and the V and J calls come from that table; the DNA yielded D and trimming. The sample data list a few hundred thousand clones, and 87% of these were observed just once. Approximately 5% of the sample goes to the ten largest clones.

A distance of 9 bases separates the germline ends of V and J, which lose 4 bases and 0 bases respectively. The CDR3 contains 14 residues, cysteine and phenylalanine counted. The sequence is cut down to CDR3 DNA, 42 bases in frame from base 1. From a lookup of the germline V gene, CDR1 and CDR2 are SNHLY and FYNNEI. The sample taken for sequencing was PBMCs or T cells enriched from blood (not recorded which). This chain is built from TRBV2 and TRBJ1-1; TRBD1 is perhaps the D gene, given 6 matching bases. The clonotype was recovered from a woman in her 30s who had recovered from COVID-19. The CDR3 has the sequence CASSVDRMNTEAFF. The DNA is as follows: TGTGCCAGCAGTGTTGACAGGATGAACACTGAAGCTTTCTTT.